Each of the 19 T cell receptor beta chains below was sequenced from the same sample in a study of breast tumors, draining lymph nodes, adjacent tissues. Breast cancer patients provided tissue from their axillary draining lymph nodes. TCRdb reprocessed the multiplex PCR reads with MiXCR, giving one entry per CDR3 protein. The sample gives around 290,000 distinct CDR3 sequences, over 30% of which show up once; around 1.1% is in the top ten. Sequencing was done on a sample of axillary lymph node tissue. These receptor sequences come from a female donor with breast cancer. Some clones in this sample may be carry-over from other donors' samples.

The table lists this clonotype with many counts. CDR3 sequence reads: CASRKPGLAVTDTQYF. The CDR3 region has the DNA TGCGCCAGCAGAAAACCGGGACTAGCGGTAACAGATACGCAGTATTTT. The chain employs TRBV5-1 and TRBJ2-3, with 11 bases that match TRBD2. V lost 5 bases to trimming and J lost 3 bases; unmatched junction nucleotides: 8. Germline assignment: CDR1 SGHRS and CDR2 YFSETQ. CDR3 length equals 16 residues.

This clonotype was seen repeatedly, ten times or more. The J gene is TRBJ2-7, the V gene TRBV4-2; 9 positions agree with TRBD2. The CDR3 has 17 amino acids. Per the germline V gene, CDR1 is LGHNA and CDR2 is YNFKEQ. After removal of 4 bases from V and 1 base from J, the junction contained 11 bases not matched to a gene. CDR3 DNA: TGTGCCAGCAGCCTCTCCCCGGGACTAGCAAATTCCTACGAGCAGTACTTC. Protein: CASSLSPGLANSYEQYF.

This clonotype was picked up many times. The V and J genes are TRBV11-3 and TRBJ2-7; 10 bases map to TRBD1. CDR3 length: 15 residues. Germline assignment: CDR1 SGHNT and CDR2 YENEEA. Trimming cost V 2 bases and J 1 base; bases outside gene matches: 2. CDR3 DNA sequence: TGTGCCAGCAGCTTAAGGGGACAGGGGTCCTACGAGCAGTACTTC. This encodes CASSLRGQGSYEQYF.

This clonotype was counted ten times or more. Mismatch with germline at one junction end may stem from a read error. This chain uses TRBV20-1 with TRBJ2-7; 8 bases line up with TRBD1. Per the germline V gene, CDR1 is DFQATT and CDR2 is SNEGSKA (reference sequence). The CDR3 consists of 15 residues. CDR3 bases: TGCAGTGCCAGAGGGGACAGGTTATACTCCTACGAGCAGTACTTC. It is translated as CSARGDRLYSYEQYF.

This clonotype showed up just a few times. A much bigger clone sits one base away, suggesting this may be a read error. V and J are TRBV5-5 and TRBJ2-5; D is undetermined. V was clipped by 9 bases and J by 3 bases, with 15 bases between them. The CDR3 contains 13 residues. CDR1 and CDR2 from the germline V gene are SGHKS and YYEKEE (reference sequence). The CDR3 protein is CATNPPGEETQYF. DNA for the CDR3: TGTGCCACGAACCCTCCCGGTGAAGAGACCCAGTACTTC.

This clonotype was picked up a small number of times. For the CDR3, the DNA is TGTGCCAGCAGTCCCGGGACAGTTACTCGTGAGCAGTACTTC. The encoded protein is CASSPGTVTREQYF. The V and J genes are TRBV28 and TRBJ2-7; 7 bases agree with TRBD1. CDR3 length equals 14 residues. The trim removed 5 bases at V and 7 bases at J, leaving 11 bases unmatched. Germline values: CDR1 MDHEN, CDR2 SYDVKM.

The table lists this clonotype with many counts. V gene TRBV14 combines with J gene TRBJ1-4; 8 nucleotides align to TRBD1. The germline CDR1 and CDR2 sequences are SGHDN and FVKESK. V was clipped by 6 bases and J by 5 bases; unmatched bases: 8. The CDR3 contains 15 residues. In nucleotides, the CDR3 is TGTGCCAGCAGGAATGCCGGGACAGGCAATGAAAAACTGTTTTTT. Encoded protein: CASRNAGTGNEKLFF.

This clonotype appeared many times. The chain employs TRBV5-6 and TRBJ1-2, with a weak D call TRBD1 (6 bases). CDR3 length: 14 residues. Looked up from germline, CDR1 is SGHDT and CDR2 is YYEEEE. The V end lost 5 bases, the J end lost 3 bases, and 14 bases lay between the germline ends. The CDR3 nucleotides are TGTGCCAGCAGGTCCGCAACAGGGCACTATGGCTACACCTTC. This codes for CASRSATGHYGYTF.

Of note for this clonotype: A much more abundant neighbour one base away suggests this may be a read error. This chain connects TRBV7-3 to TRBJ2-1, with 8 bases matching TRBD1. Looked up from germline, CDR1 is SGHTA and CDR2 is FQGTGA. There are 15 residues in the CDR3. V was clipped by 5 bases and J by 10 bases; unmatched bases: 13. Written as DNA, the CDR3 is TGTGCCAGCAGCCGCTCGAGGACAGGGAGGTACGAGCAGTTCTTC. Translating gives CASSRSRTGRYEQFF.

The DNA of the CDR3 is TGTGCCAGCAGCAAACTACAGGGGGCGAGCACTGAAGCTTTCTTT. It encodes CASSKLQGASTEAFF. The chain carries TRBV14 and TRBJ1-1; 9 bases align to TRBD1. Germline CDR1 reads SGHDN; CDR2 reads FVKESK. V was clipped by 5 bases and J by 4 bases; unmatched bases: 8. The CDR3 covers 15 residues.

As to this clonotype: A much larger clone sits a single nucleotide away, making a read error possible. The chain links TRBV20-1 to TRBJ2-1, with D possibly TRBD2 on 6 matching bases. Germline V gene data show CDR1 as DFQATT and CDR2 as SNEGSKA (reference sequence). The CDR3 sequence is 14 residues long. V was clipped by 3 bases and J by 9 bases, with 18 bases between them. This CDR3 is CSASGGRRFTEQFF. The DNA for the CDR3 is TGCAGTGCTAGTGGAGGGAGACGGTTCACTGAGCAGTTCTTC.

The V call is TRBV27, the J call TRBJ1-2; no clear D. Looked up from germline, CDR1 is MNHEY and CDR2 is SMNVEV (reference sequence). Trimming removed 4 bases at V and 0 bases at J, with 9 bases between. The CDR3 contains 14 residues. The CDR3 region is CASSWKGANYGYTF. CDR3 DNA sequence: TGTGCCAGCAGTTGGAAAGGCGCTAACTATGGCTACACCTTC.

This clonotype has at least ten counts. The chain uses TRBV5-1 and TRBJ1-2; D is perhaps TRBD1 (5 bases). The CDR3 runs to 16 residues. V dropped 4 bases and J dropped 4 bases, with 20 bases sitting between them. The germline V gene has CDR1 SGHRS and CDR2 YFSETQ. CDR3 DNA: TGCGCCAGCAGCCAGGACATCGGAGGAGTTGGCTATGGCTACACCTTC. Translating gives CASSQDIGGVGYGYTF. Combining the CDR3 with reference TRBV5-1 and TRBJ1-2 gives the whole variable domain KAGVTQTPRYLIKTRGQQVTLSCSPISGHRSVSWYQQTPGQGLQFLFEYFSETQRNKGNFPGRFSGRQFSNSRSEMNVSTLELGDSALYLCASSQDIGGVGYGYTFGSGTRLTVV.

There are many counts of this clonotype. The chain has TRBV5-1 and TRBJ2-5; maybe TRBD2 (5 bases). Looked up from germline, CDR1 is SGHRS and CDR2 is YFSETQ. This CDR3 has 11 amino acids. V was shortened by 2 bases and J by 10 bases, with 9 bases between the two germline ends. The CDR3 is CASSLPGIQYF. The CDR3 nucleotides read TGCGCCAGCAGCTTACCCGGGATCCAGTACTTC.

Ten or more counts support this clonotype. This chain uses TRBV7-6 with TRBJ2-1; D may be TRBD1 or TRBD2 (5 bases each). Germline V gene lookup returns CDR1 SGHVS and CDR2 FNYEAQ. V lost 2 bases, J lost 0 bases, and 14 bases lay in between. This CDR3 comprises 17 residues. Written as DNA, the CDR3 is TGTGCCAGCAGCTTAAAGGCGGCAGGGAGCTCCTACAATGAGCAGTTCTTC. Its protein is CASSLKAAGSSYNEQFF. The entire variable domain, with the rest obtained from reference TRBV7-6 and TRBJ2-1, is as follows: GAGVSQSPRYKVTKRGQDVALRCDPISGHVSLYWYRQALGQGPEFLTYFNYEAQQDKSGLPNDRFSAERPEGSISTLTIQRTEQRDSAMYRCASSLKAAGSSYNEQFFGPGTRLTVL.

Only one count was recorded for this clonotype. V is TRBV6-5 and J is TRBJ2-7, with TRBD2 identical over 10 bases. The trim removed 8 bases at V and 0 bases at J, leaving 4 bases unmatched. This CDR3 spans 14 amino acids. Germline V gives CDR1 MNHEY, CDR2 SVGAGI. The CDR3 bases are TGTGCCAGCTGTTTAGCGGGAGGCTCCTACGAGCAGTACTTC. Translating it yields CASCLAGGSYEQYF.

There are many counts of this clonotype. The V call is TRBV12-3 or TRBV12-4, the J call TRBJ2-3; the match to TRBD2 covers 13 bases. The V gene end was trimmed by 4 bases and the J gene end by 2 bases; junction bases not matched to a gene: 6. The CDR3 length is 17 residues. This CDR3 is CASSSPGLAGVTDTQYF. CDR3 coding DNA: TGTGCCAGCAGTTCACCCGGACTAGCGGGAGTCACAGATACGCAGTATTTT.

This clonotype was recorded at least ten times. The V call is TRBV5-1, the J call TRBJ2-6; 8 positions match TRBD2. CDR1 is SGHRS and CDR2 is YFSETQ in the germline V gene. The junction had 12 bases not matched to a gene; V was cut back by 4 bases and J by 0 bases. The CDR3 has 19 residues. CDR3 protein: CASSGTLAGGHSGANVLTF. DNA for the CDR3: TGCGCCAGCAGCGGAACTCTAGCGGGCGGCCACTCTGGGGCCAACGTCCTGACTTTC.

This clonotype has at least ten counts. This sequence joins TRBV7-2 and TRBJ2-7, with unresolved D. Germline CDR1 SGHTA, CDR2 FQGNSA. The germline V and J ends were trimmed by 1 base and 3 bases, with 10 bases remaining between them. The CDR3 is 14 residues long. Written as DNA, the CDR3 is TGTGCCAGCAGCTTAGTGTCAGCTATCTACGAGCAGTACTTC. Amino acids: CASSLVSAIYEQYF.